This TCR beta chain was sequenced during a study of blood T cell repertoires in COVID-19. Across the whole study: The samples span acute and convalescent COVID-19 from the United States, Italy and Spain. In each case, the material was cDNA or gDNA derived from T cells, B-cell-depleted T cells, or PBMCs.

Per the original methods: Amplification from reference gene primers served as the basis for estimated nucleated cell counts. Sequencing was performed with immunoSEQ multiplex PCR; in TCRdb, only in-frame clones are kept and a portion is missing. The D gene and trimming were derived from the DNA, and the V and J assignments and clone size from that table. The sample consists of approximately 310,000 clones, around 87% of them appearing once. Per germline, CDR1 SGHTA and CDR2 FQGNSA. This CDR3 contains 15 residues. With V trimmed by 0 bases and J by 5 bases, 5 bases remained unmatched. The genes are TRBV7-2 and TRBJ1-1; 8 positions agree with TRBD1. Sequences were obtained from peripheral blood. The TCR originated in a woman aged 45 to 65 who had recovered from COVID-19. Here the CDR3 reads CASSLAPGTGTEAFF. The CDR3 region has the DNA TGTGCCAGCAGCTTAGCCCCCGGGACAGGTACTGAAGCTTTCTTT.